This T cell receptor beta chain was found in a study of Ad26.COV2.S vaccination and SARS-CoV-2 variants. Across the whole study: Among those in the COV1001 Ad26.COV2.S trial arm was the donor.

Noted treatment: some 20 received Ad26.COV2.S at low or high dose, single or two shots; several received placebo; per-sample allocation not given. Day 63 after the first vaccine or placebo injection was the time point for sampling. This CDR3 region has 15 residues. Trimming removed 4 bases from V and 4 bases from J; junction bases left unmatched: 10. CDR1 is SEHNR and CDR2 is FQNEAQ in the germline V gene (reference sequence). TCRdb's copy holds only in-frame clones and misses some; the assay was immunoSEQ multiplex PCR. The data show more than 400,000 clones, about nine tenths seen once. V and J are TRBV7-9 and TRBJ2-7, with TRBD1 identical over 7 bases. Sequenced here: peripheral blood, sampled in a trial of Ad26.COV2.S vaccine versus placebo. This receptor was obtained from a person between 18 and 65 years old who received the Ad26.COV2.S COVID-19 vaccine or a placebo. The CDR3 spells CASSSAGDRGYEQYF. The CDR3 DNA sequence: TGTGCCAGCAGCTCTGCCGGGGACAGAGGTTACGAGCAGTACTTC.